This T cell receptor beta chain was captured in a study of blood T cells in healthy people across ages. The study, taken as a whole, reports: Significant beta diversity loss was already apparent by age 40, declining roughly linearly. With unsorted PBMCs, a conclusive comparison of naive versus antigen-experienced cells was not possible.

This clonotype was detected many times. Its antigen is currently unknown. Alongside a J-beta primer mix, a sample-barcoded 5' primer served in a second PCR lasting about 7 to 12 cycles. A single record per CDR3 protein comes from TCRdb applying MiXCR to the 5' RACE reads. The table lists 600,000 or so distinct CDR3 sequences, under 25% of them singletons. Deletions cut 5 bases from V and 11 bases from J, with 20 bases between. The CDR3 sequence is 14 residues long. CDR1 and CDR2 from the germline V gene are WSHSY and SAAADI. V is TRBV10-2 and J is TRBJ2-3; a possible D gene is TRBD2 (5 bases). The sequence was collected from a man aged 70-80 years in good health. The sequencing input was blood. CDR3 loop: CASSTTSSTRRQYF. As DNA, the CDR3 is TGCGCCAGCAGTACCACTAGTTCGACCCGCCGGCAGTATTTT.